These 4 T cell receptor beta chains were sequenced from one sample in a study of T-cell memory formation after mild COVID-19. TCRdb re-analysed the 5' RACE reads in MiXCR, keeping a single row per CDR3 protein. The sample records roughly 620,000 distinct CDR3 sequences, approximately 18% being singletons. The source material was PBMCs or a T cell subset sorted from them (not recorded which). The receptors shown here come from an adult woman who had mild COVID-19 (a few samples of this study predate the infection). Cell type and time point are not known.

The chain employs TRBV5-1 and TRBJ1-1, with D perhaps matching TRBD1 (5 bases). Between the trimmed V and J ends, which lost 0 bases and 5 bases, there was a span of 14 bases. CDR3 length equals 15 residues. From germline, CDR1 is SGHRS and CDR2 YFSETQ. The CDR3 nucleotides read TGCGCCAGCAGCTTGGTTGTTGGGGGAGTTACTGAAGCTTTCTTT. Translating it yields CASSLVVGGVTEAFF.

The gene calls are TRBV7-9 and TRBJ1-6, with 12 bases fitting TRBD1. The CDR3 is made up of 15 amino acids. The V and J ends lost 5 bases and 8 bases, in that order; junction bases with no gene match: 4. Germline V gene sequence: CDR1 SEHNR, CDR2 FQNEAQ (reference sequence). Here the CDR3 DNA reads TGTGCCAGCAGCCCGGGACAGGGGGCTTATTCACCCCTCCACTTT. This sequence encodes CASSPGQGAYSPLHF.

The V and J genes are TRBV7-2 and TRBJ2-7; 10 bases map to TRBD2. The V gene end was trimmed by 6 bases and the J gene end by 6 bases; junction bases not matched to a gene: 8. This CDR3 region has 14 residues. Germline loops: CDR1 SGHTA, CDR2 FQGNSA. For the CDR3, the DNA is TGTGCCAGCAGTTCTCAGCGGGAGGGGAGCGAGCAGTACTTC. Translated: CASSSQREGSEQYF.

The J gene is TRBJ2-1, the V gene TRBV9; 7 nucleotides align to TRBD2. Germline assignment: CDR1 SGDLS and CDR2 YYNGEE. Unmatched junction bases numbered 10, after V lost 4 bases and J lost 0 bases. The CDR3 extends over 17 amino acids. The CDR3 reads CASSYTSDFASYNEQFF. DNA of the CDR3: TGTGCCAGCAGCTACACTAGCGATTTCGCCTCCTACAATGAGCAGTTCTTC.